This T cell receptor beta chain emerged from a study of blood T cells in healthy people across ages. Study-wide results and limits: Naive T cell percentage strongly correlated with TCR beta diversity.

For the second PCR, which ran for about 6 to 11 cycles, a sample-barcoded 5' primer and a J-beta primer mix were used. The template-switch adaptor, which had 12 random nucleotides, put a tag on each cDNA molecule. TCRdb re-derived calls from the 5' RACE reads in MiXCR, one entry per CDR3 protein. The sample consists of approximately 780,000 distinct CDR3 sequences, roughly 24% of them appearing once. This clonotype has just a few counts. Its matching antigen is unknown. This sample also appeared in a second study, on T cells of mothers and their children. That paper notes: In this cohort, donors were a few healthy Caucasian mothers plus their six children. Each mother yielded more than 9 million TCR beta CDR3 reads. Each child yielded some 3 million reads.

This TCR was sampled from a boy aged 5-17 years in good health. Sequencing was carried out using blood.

CDR3 amino acids: CASRTSWGEQFF. The CDR3 DNA is TGTGCCAGCAGGACTAGCTGGGGTGAGCAGTTCTTC. V gene TRBV2 combines with J gene TRBJ2-5, with 7 bases fitting TRBD2. The DNA end favors TRBJ2-1, so the J call may be wrong. CDR3 length: 12 amino acids. Germline V CDR1 and CDR2: SNHLY, FYNNEI.